Below, one TCR beta chain is given with its context. Its antigen remains unidentified. The sample comes from a study of monozygotic twins with inflammatory bowel disease (dated by TCRdb to the late 2010s). Describing the broader study: The complete study included approximately 28 monozygotic twin pairs: 19 IBD-discordant Danish pairs and nine German pairs, of which four were IBD-concordant and five were IBD-discordant. The search for disease-associated traits relied mainly on comparing IBD patients with their genetically identical healthy co-twins within discordant pairs. Each individual had, on average, about 151 000 unique TCRalpha sequences and 181 000 unique TCRbeta sequences available for analysis.

Measured from the cysteine to the phenylalanine, the CDR3 is 15 residues long. The record lacks a DNA sequence. CDR1 and CDR2 were assigned from the germline V gene (reference sequence) as LGHDT and YNNKEL. The library was built by means of 5' RACE. Each TCR library was prepared from 3,500 to 4,500 ng of total RNA. cDNA was synthesized with SMARTScribe reverse transcriptase in eight separate reactions per sample. During cDNA synthesis, template switching introduced unique molecular identifiers that contained a 6-nucleotide sample barcode. Two nested PCRs of about 15 and 9 cycles amplified the TCRalpha and TCRbeta cDNA, and bead purification followed each PCR. Before amplification, the cDNA was treated with uracil DNA-glycosylase and purified using the QIAquick PCR purification kit. The second PCR was the step at which Illumina TruSeq-compatible adapters and sample-specific barcodes were added. TapeStation and Qubit were used to check library quality and concentration, and around 4.7 ng of each library was pooled. The pooled libraries were sequenced with 2 x 100 bp reads and custom sequencing primers on an Illumina HiSeq2500 single-index Rapid Run. In the paper's pipeline: MiGEC version 1.2.6 was used for UMI-based consensus assembly, which corrected PCR and sequencing errors. MiXCR version 2.1.1 handled V(D)J alignment, clonotype assembly and CDR3 extraction. To normalise gene usage, clonotype sharing and MAIT/NKT TCR abundance, the top 1000, 10 000 and 20 000 clonotypes in each sample were analysed. After downsampling to 27 000 UMIs, diversity was calculated as the inverse Simpson index using the vegan R package. Paired Mann-Whitney U tests on discordant twin pairs were used, with Benjamini-Hochberg multiple-testing correction. With the reads reprocessed by TCRdb, a single entry stands for each CDR3 protein sequence and no DNA is reported. TCRdb assigned the V and J calls; the authors' analysis was not used. The sample table on file contains about 300,000 distinct CDR3 sequences. The biggest ten clones account for over 5.5% of the sample.

A 2.5 ml peripheral blood sample was drawn into PAXgene tubes per donor and stored at -80°C. Without any T cell sorting, total RNA was extracted from whole blood using the PAXgene blood miRNA kit on an automated QIAcube. Peripheral blood from monozygotic twin pairs, either concordant or discordant for inflammatory bowel disease, underwent deep TCRalpha and TCRbeta repertoire profiling that used unique molecular barcoding. Smoking habits were recorded for all twin pairs, with individuals classified as current, former or never smokers. Overall study outcomes, separate from this receptor: No single strong signal or clonotype linked to IBD turned up in the results, so the idea that one exists was not supported. Because patients were on differing immunosuppressive treatments, the repertoires may have picked up extra background noise and inter-individual variability. Compared with healthy twins, IBD patients had fewer clonotypes in common with other individuals, a difference most pronounced in patients showing signs of disease activity. Distinction between different T cell subtypes could not be achieved in the analysis. A decrease in TCRbeta repertoire diversity, as measured by inverse Simpson index, was observed in IBD patients compared with their healthy co-twins. No difference in repertoire similarity was observed between concordant and discordant twins, possibly owing to limited statistical power.

Recombination linked TRBV3-1 to TRBJ2-6; TCRdb gives TRBD1 as the D gene, but with no DNA this cannot be confirmed. This clonotype was sampled from a human donor with ulcerative colitis or Crohn's disease, or a healthy co-twin of an affected twin (not recorded which). Sequencing was done on a sample of blood. The encoded CDR3 is CASSQQGAGANVLTF.